This T cell receptor beta chain derives from a study of blood T cell repertoires in COVID-19. Trimming cost V 10 bases and J 6 bases; bases outside gene matches: 4. CDR3 length: 13 residues. Germline V gives CDR1 SNHLY, CDR2 FYNNEI. Libraries were prepared by immunoSEQ multiplex PCR; TCRdb keeps only in-frame clonotypes and omits some of them. This sample has 200,000 to 250,000 clones; 88% occur once, and the top ten carry approximately 2.6%. The source is a woman aged 55-69 years with acute or convalescent COVID-19. Sequenced: peripheral blood. The chain uses TRBV2 and TRBJ2-1, with 12 bases matching TRBD2. The CDR3 spells CATSSGRANEQFF. In nucleotides, the CDR3 is TGTGCCACCTCTAGCGGGAGGGCCAATGAGCAGTTCTTC.